This TCR beta chain was recorded in a study of radiotherapy plus CTLA-4 blockade in lung cancer. At the level of the study: Of all patients, approximately 17% responded objectively and about 34% showed disease control.

Turning to this clone: What it recognizes is unknown.

Germline values: CDR1 ENHRY, CDR2 SYGVKD. CDR3 size: 15 residues. V trimming: 1 base; J trimming: 6 bases; junction bases outside the gene matches: 6. The protocol was immunoSEQ multiplex PCR, while the TCRdb copy is restricted to in-frame clones and leaves out a portion. The sample holds about 43,000 clones, about 67% seen once. Whole-study findings and limits: TCR clones originating in tumors grew in number in blood after radiotherapy plus ipilimumab.

Focal radiation with ipilimumab CTLA-4 blockade was given to patients with chemo-refractory metastatic non-small-cell lung cancer. J is TRBJ2-3 and V is TRBV10-3, with 8 nucleotides matching TRBD1. This TCR came from a human donor with non-small cell lung cancer who had a partial response to radiotherapy plus ipilimumab. The sequencing used peripheral blood, collected from a patient treated with radiotherapy plus ipilimumab. The CDR3 DNA follows: TGTGCCATCAGTGAGTTCAGGACAGGGCCCGATACGCAGTATTTT. This translates into CAISEFRTGPDTQYF.